The present TCR beta chain was sequenced within a study of identical twins (dated by TCRdb to the mid-2010s). Regarding the complete study: To test whether fetal clonotypes persist, this study deep-sequenced TCR alpha and beta repertoires from monozygotic twins, from unrelated adults of various ages, and from cord blood. Replicate twin experiments were performed at different times using different library preparation protocols to rule out contamination.

General conclusions and limits of the study: In monozygotic twins, recombination models systematically underestimated out-of-frame TCR alpha sharing, but the models matched the sharing seen between unrelated individuals. Because the same donors could not be followed over many years, conclusions were based on cross-sectional statistical analysis. Abundant cord blood beta clonotypes had fewer insertions, young adult naive repertoires showed a similar but weaker trend, and memory repertoires showed no such trend. Zero-insertion analyses could be partly confounded by invariant T cells such as MAIT and iNKT, though diverse VJ usage argued against such confounding for most clonotypes. Compared with coincidental sharing between unrelated individuals, an excess of low generation-probability sequences was observed among out-of-frame TCR alpha sequences shared between twins. In beta out-of-frame sequences, excess twin sharing was weaker, because having fewer shared sequences lowered the signal-to-noise ratio.

This clonotype has more than one count but fewer than ten. Its antigen remains undetermined. Base qualities are not recorded, but no much larger clone differs from it by a single base. Only healthy Caucasian donors were included. The researchers also sequenced three unrelated adults who were not twins: a male aged 18 to 30, a male aged 50 to 59, and a female aged 50 to 59. Miltenyi CD45RO+ enrichment and human naive T-cell isolation kits were used to isolate memory (CD45RO+) and naive T cells from PBMC. Library preparation used 5' RACE. Sequencing was carried out with an Illumina HiSeq 2000. A universal primer binding site was added through template switching, and the final cDNA carried a unique molecular identifier so that TCR cDNA molecules could be counted accurately. First-strand cDNA for TCR alpha and beta chains was synthesized from specific primers in the conserved constant-segment region. To control for contamination, every cDNA library was double barcoded, receiving both a SMART-Mk sample barcode and Illumina barcodes. Two successive PCR steps introduced TruSeq adapter sequences along with Illumina sample barcodes. The Illumina HiSeq platform was used with custom primers to sequence TCR alpha and beta cDNA libraries. Per the authors' processing: MiGEC processed the raw reads to extract unique molecular identifiers, while MiXCR was used to determine the CDR3 positions. Recombination models were inferred per individual with the repgenHMM and IGoR tools using an EM algorithm. The tcR package in R was used for shared clonotype analysis, with sharing normalized by the product of cloneset sizes. Out-of-frame nonproductive sequences were analyzed to study raw recombination free of thymic and clonal selection effects. The public reads were run again by TCRdb, first through fastp at Q25 and then through MiXCR, and only productive beta chains were kept. Each record represents a unique CDR3 protein, reported with the most common genes and DNA among its rows. Here the V and J calls rest on TCRdb's processing, not on the authors' analysis. For this sample the table gives 420,000 or so distinct CDR3 sequences, of which approximately 17% were detected only once. Together, the top ten hold roughly 12% of the sample.

The sequenced material came from naive T cells sorted from blood. Per the publication, the cell subset or site label means: cells isolated with a human naive T-cell isolation kit. The TCR was taken from a man in his fifties in good health.

The nucleotide sequence is given as TGTGCCAGCAGTACCGGACTAGCGGGGGGGAGTGGTACGCAGTATTTT. It is translated as CASSTGLAGGSGTQYF. The chain was built from TRBV2 and TRBJ2-3, with 15 junctional bases fitting TRBD2. The CDR3 measures 16 amino acids from cysteine to phenylalanine. Only the CDR3 region is kept as DNA, spanning 48 bases read in frame from base 1. Here V drops 5 bases and J drops 8 bases, and the junction holds 8 bases not matched to any gene. The germline V gene gives CDR1 as SNHLY and CDR2 as FYNNEI.